This entry concerns a single T cell receptor beta chain. This same CDR3 is encoded by further DNA sequences in the sample. The authors' processing: For nucleated cells, counts were estimated from reference gene primer amplification. The method was immunoSEQ multiplex PCR; TCRdb's version includes in-frame clones alone and lacks a portion of them. The D gene and trimming were derived from the DNA, and the V and J assignments and clone size from that table. The sample lists about 92,000 clones, roughly 80% occurring once. Germline CDR1 SGHNT, CDR2 YYREEE (reference sequence). This CDR3 spans 13 amino acids. The V end lost 4 bases, the J end lost 3 bases, and 10 bases lay between the germline ends. This entry belongs to a study of blood T cell repertoires in COVID-19. The wider study: Italy, Spain and the United States were the sources of the convalescent and acute COVID-19 samples.

This clonotype was obtained from a woman of 80 years or more with active or convalescent COVID-19. The chain uses TRBV5-4 and TRBJ1-2; TRBD1 is a possible D gene (6 bases). The sequenced material came from peripheral blood. This chain's CDR3 is CASSLDRDYGYTF. For the CDR3, the DNA is TGTGCCAGCAGCCTGGACAGAGACTATGGCTACACCTTC.